The text below deals with one T cell receptor beta chain. No antigen is known for it. This record comes from a study of shared clonotypes between healthy human individuals. Points from the study as a whole: The donor pool, a small one, limited the genetic and exposure-history diversity represented.

Germline lookup yields CDR1 SGHKS and CDR2 YYEKEE (reference sequence). V shed 0 bases and J shed 0 bases, with 18 bases lying between them. The length of the CDR3 is 18 residues. Splitting of each subset's genomic DNA was done evenly across several immunoSEQ plates. This table comes from immunoSEQ multiplex PCR, and its TCRdb copy is limited to in-frame clones, with some not included. This sample carries about 510,000 clones, around 79% of them seen once, and the ten largest clones take 10% to 15%. Sequencing was done on a sample of PBMCs. The rearrangement links TRBV5-5 to TRBJ1-1; D gene uncertain. The receptor's source is a woman in her forties in good health. Some clones in this sample may be carry-over from other donors' samples. CDR3 sequence reads: CASSLGTGIGDLNTEAFF. In DNA form, the CDR3 reads TGTGCCAGCAGCTTGGGAACGGGGATTGGAGACTTGAACACTGAAGCTTTCTTT. Complete variable domain (other parts from reference TRBV5-5 and TRBJ1-1): DAGVTQSPTHLIKTRGQQVTLRCSPISGHKSVSWYQQVLGQGPQFIFQYYEKEERGRGNFPDRFSARQFPNYSSELNVNALLLGDSALYLCASSLGTGIGDLNTEAFFGQGTRLTVV.